Below, one T cell receptor (beta chain) is given with its context. Its matching antigen is unknown. The PCR used 60 Vbeta and 13 Jbeta primers. The repertoire was sequenced with immunoSEQ multiplex PCR; TCRdb's copy has only in-frame clones and lacks some. Of around 140,000 clones in the sample, about 81% were seen once. The record originates from a study of cytomegalovirus exposure and HLA in healthy donors. General observations from the study: As was reported, the HLA-A and HLA-B alleles of most subjects were accurately predicted from TCR beta sequences. A reported reduction in N-insertions relative to the roughly 670-donor mean was seen in an Asian-associated ancestry cluster in a later analysis. The authors judged a highly shared variant cluster likely a sequencing artifact. The listing of 150 or so TCR beta chains classed them as cytomegalovirus-associated.

CDR1 is SEHNR, CDR2 FQNEAQ, per germline (reference sequence). The CDR3 spans 14 residues. The V end lost 1 base, the J end lost 2 bases, and 6 bases lay between the germline ends. The V and J genes are TRBV7-9 and TRBJ1-3; unclear D gene. Sequencing was carried out using PBMCs. The sequence was obtained from a woman aged 45-65 years in good health and CMV-seropositive. CDR3 sequence (DNA): TGTGCCAGCAGCTTAGGAGGGACTGGAAACACCATATATTTT. Residues: CASSLGGTGNTIYF.